Listed here are 31 T cell receptor beta chains from one sample, sequenced in a study of blood T cell repertoires in COVID-19. Profiling relied on immunoSEQ multiplex PCR, and the TCRdb table lists in-frame clones only, not all of them. The sample lists fewer than 65,000 clones, about nine tenths occurring once. Sequenced material: peripheral blood. These TCRs come from a woman aged 55-75 years with active or convalescent COVID-19.

V usage is TRBV7-9 and J usage is TRBJ2-5; D not resolved. This CDR3 comprises 13 residues. Germline V gene data show CDR1 as SEHNR and CDR2 as FQNEAQ (reference sequence). V was pared by 1 base and J by 7 bases, with 10 bases between. CDR3 sequence: CASSLGTLATQYF. CDR3 nucleotide sequence: TGTGCCAGCAGCTTAGGCACTTTAGCGACCCAGTACTTC.

V usage is TRBV13 and J usage is TRBJ1-2; TRBD1 aligns across 12 bases. The V gene's germline CDR1 is PRHDT and CDR2 FYEKMQ (reference sequence). The CDR3 spans 16 residues. The ends lost 5 bases at V and 7 bases at J; junction bases unmatched: 11. CDR3 DNA: TGTGCCAGCAGCCCAGGGACAGGGGGCGCGATGTTTGGCTACACCTTC. The encoded protein is CASSPGTGGAMFGYTF.

This chain uses TRBV20-1 with TRBJ2-1; D is possibly TRBD2 (5 bases). Looked up from germline, CDR1 is DFQATT and CDR2 is SNEGSKA (reference sequence). The length of the CDR3 is 10 residues. Trimming shortened V by 2 bases and J by 13 bases, and 9 bases separated the two germline ends. CDR3 DNA: TGCAGTGCTAGACAGGACTCCCAGTTCTTC. Translated, it gives CSARQDSQFF.

This chain joins TRBV5-6 and TRBJ1-4, with 11 bases fitting TRBD1. Germline V gene lookup returns CDR1 SGHDT and CDR2 YYEEEE. With V trimmed by 1 base and J by 4 bases, 6 bases remained unmatched. CDR3 size: 17 residues. In DNA, the CDR3 is TGTGCCAGCAGCTTGAATGGACAGGGGGCTGATAATGAAAAACTGTTTTTT. Translated: CASSLNGQGADNEKLFF.

The chain recombines TRBV28 with TRBJ2-3; TRBD2 agrees at 15 bases. With V trimmed by 8 bases and J by 4 bases, 4 bases remained unmatched. CDR1 is MDHEN and CDR2 is SYDVKM in the germline V gene. This CDR3 is 15 amino acids long. For the CDR3, the DNA is TGTGCCAGCGGGACTAGCGGGAGGATCTCAGATACGCAGTATTTT. It is translated as CASGTSGRISDTQYF. Full variable domain (outside the CDR3, taken from reference TRBV28 and TRBJ2-3): DVKVTQSSRYLVKRTGEKVFLECVQDMDHENMFWYRQDPGLGLRLIYFSYDVKMKEKGDIPEGYSVSREKKERFSLILESASTNQTSMYLCASGTSGRISDTQYFGPGTRLTVL.

The gene calls are TRBV29-1 and TRBJ2-3; D might be TRBD1 (5 bases). V was clipped by 1 base and J by 4 bases, with 9 bases between them. The germline CDR1 and CDR2 sequences are SQVTM and ANQGSEA. This CDR3 region has 13 residues. The CDR3 sequence: CSVEARGADTQYF. The DNA for the CDR3 is TGCAGCGTTGAAGCTAGGGGCGCAGATACGCAGTATTTT.

The V call is TRBV6-6, the J call TRBJ2-1; D perhaps matches TRBD2 (7 bases). Trimming cost V 4 bases and J 0 bases, with 13 bases left between them. The germline gives CDR1 MNHNY, CDR2 SVGAGI (reference sequence). This CDR3 has 16 residues. The CDR3 sequence: CASSSTGGPSYNEQFF. The CDR3 DNA follows: TGTGCCAGCAGTTCGACGGGGGGCCCCTCCTACAATGAGCAGTTCTTC.

This chain links TRBV28 with TRBJ1-2, with a weak D call TRBD1 (5 bases). Looked up from germline, CDR1 is MDHEN and CDR2 is SYDVKM. The CDR3 has 13 amino acids. Deletions cut 6 bases from V and 8 bases from J, with 16 bases between. The CDR3 DNA reads as TGTGCCAGCAGCACCGGGGAGGGGATGGGCTACACCTTC. It yields the protein CASSTGEGMGYTF.

The CDR3 DNA follows: TGTGCCTGGAGTGCCGGGGGGCAAGGTCAGCCCCAGCATTTT. This translates into CAWSAGGQGQPQHF. The gene calls are TRBV30 and TRBJ1-5; the D gene is possibly TRBD1 (6 bases). The germline CDR1 and CDR2 sequences are GTSNPN and SVGIG (reference sequence). The CDR3 is 14 amino acids. V shed 1 base and J shed 6 bases, with 13 bases lying between them. The full variable domain, completed using reference TRBV30 and TRBJ1-5, is SQTIHQWPATLVQPVGSPLSLECTVEGTSNPNLYWYRQAAGRGLQLLFYSVGIGQISSEVPQNLSASRPQDRQFILSSKKLLLSDSGFYLCAWSAGGQGQPQHFGDGTRLSIL.

V gene TRBV28 combines with J gene TRBJ1-5; 8 positions agree with TRBD1. The ends lost 10 bases at V and 7 bases at J; junction bases unmatched: 6. The CDR3 loop spans 12 amino acids. Germline assignment: CDR1 MDHEN and CDR2 SYDVKM. The CDR3 nucleotides read TGTGCCACGCAGGGGGCAAGACAGCCCCAGCATTTT. Translating gives CATQGARQPQHF. The full variable domain, its missing parts supplied by reference TRBV28 and TRBJ1-5, is DVKVTQSSRYLVKRTGEKVFLECVQDMDHENMFWYRQDPGLGLRLIYFSYDVKMKEKGDIPEGYSVSREKKERFSLILESASTNQTSMYLCATQGARQPQHFGDGTRLSIL.

V and J are TRBV12-5 and TRBJ2-5; TRBD2 matches at 10 bases. Trimming cost V 1 base and J 3 bases; bases outside gene matches: 2. The CDR3 is 15 amino acids. Germline-derived CDR1 and CDR2 are LGHNT and FRNRAP. CDR3 nucleotides: TGTGCTAGTGGTTTGGAACTAGCGGGAAAAGAGACCCAGTACTTC. It encodes CASGLELAGKETQYF.

This chain joins TRBV7-2 and TRBJ2-2, with TRBD1 as a possible D gene (5 bases). The ends were cut back, 5 bases at V and 4 bases at J, with 8 bases in the middle. The CDR3 length is 13 residues. CDR1 and CDR2 (germline): SGHTA, FQGNSA. In DNA form, the CDR3 reads TGTGCCAGCAGCCCGACAGTCACCGGGGAGCTGTTTTTT. Translated, it gives CASSPTVTGELFF.

The chain couples TRBV6-5 to TRBJ2-7, with no clear D. Germline V lookup: CDR1 MNHEY, CDR2 SVGAGI. V was shortened by 7 bases and J by 7 bases, with 17 bases between the two germline ends. The CDR3 loop spans 13 amino acids. The CDR3 nucleotides are TGTGCCAGCATCCCTCGGCCCTCGGGTGAGCAGTACTTC. As protein: CASIPRPSGEQYF.

This clone was seen just once. CDR3 region: CASTSGLYGYTF. The DNA for the CDR3 is TGTGCCAGCACATCAGGGCTGTATGGCTACACCTTC. V is TRBV28 and J is TRBJ1-2, with D tentatively TRBD1 (5 bases). The CDR3 sequence is 12 residues long. V dropped 7 bases and J dropped 5 bases, with 11 bases sitting between them. Germline V gene lookup returns CDR1 MDHEN and CDR2 SYDVKM.

This clone was seen just once. The chain combines TRBV5-1 with TRBJ2-1; TRBD2 aligns across 12 bases. CDR1 is SGHRS, CDR2 YFSETQ, per germline. V trimming: 0 bases; J trimming: 6 bases; junction bases outside the gene matches: 1. The CDR3 runs 15 residues. This CDR3 is CASSLGLAGVNEQFF. In DNA form, the CDR3 reads TGCGCCAGCAGCTTGGGACTAGCGGGAGTCAATGAGCAGTTCTTC.

V usage is TRBV5-6 and J usage is TRBJ2-2; 7 nucleotides match TRBD2. V was pared by 4 bases and J by 7 bases, with 7 bases of the junction left unmatched. This CDR3 has 14 residues. CDR1 and CDR2 from the germline V gene are SGHDT and YYEEEE. Here the CDR3 reads CASSKTSKVGELFF. CDR3 in DNA: TGTGCCAGCAGCAAGACTAGCAAGGTCGGGGAGCTGTTTTTT.

This clone has just a few counts. The chain uses TRBV28 and TRBJ1-1; D is ambiguous. The germline CDR1 and CDR2 sequences are MDHEN and SYDVKM. This CDR3 has 15 amino acids. The ends were cut back, 3 bases at V and 0 bases at J, with 11 bases in the middle. The CDR3 sequence: CASSLILRMNTEAFF. For the CDR3, the DNA is TGTGCCAGCAGTTTGATTCTGAGAATGAACACTGAAGCTTTCTTT.

A word on this clone: This sample includes further DNA sequences coding for the same CDR3. The chain uses TRBV6-4 and TRBJ1-5; tentatively, D is TRBD1 (5 bases). The V end was cut by 4 bases, the J end by 7 bases, with 11 bases between. This CDR3 region has 13 residues. The V gene's germline CDR1 is MRHNA and CDR2 SNTAGT. CDR3 residues: CASSVTGGQPQHF. As DNA, the CDR3 is TGTGCCAGCAGTGTAACAGGTGGCCAGCCCCAGCATTTT.

V gene TRBV28 combines with J gene TRBJ1-5; 9 positions match TRBD1. The CDR3 loop spans 15 amino acids. Germline lookup yields CDR1 MDHEN and CDR2 SYDVKM. V was clipped by 1 base and J by 6 bases; unmatched bases: 4. The CDR3 loop is CASSLSDRGIQPQHF. CDR3 coding DNA: TGTGCCAGCAGTTTATCCGACAGGGGGATTCAGCCCCAGCATTTT.

The chain links TRBV5-1 to TRBJ2-1; 11 bases are shared with TRBD2. The CDR3 runs 15 residues. The V gene end was trimmed by 4 bases and the J gene end by 7 bases; junction bases not matched to a gene: 7. Germline V gives CDR1 SGHRS, CDR2 YFSETQ. CDR3 residues: CASSTRLAGYNEQFF. In DNA form, the CDR3 reads TGCGCCAGCAGCACCCGACTAGCGGGATATAATGAGCAGTTCTTC.

The chain employs TRBV7-6 and TRBJ1-1, with 9 bases identical to TRBD1. Unmatched junction bases numbered 2, after V lost 5 bases and J lost 1 base. CDR3 length: 14 amino acids. The V gene's germline CDR1 is SGHVS and CDR2 FNYEAQ. CDR3 DNA: TGTGCCAGCAGCCGGGACAGGGCGAACACTGAAGCTTTCTTT. Translation: CASSRDRANTEAFF.

This chain connects TRBV2 to TRBJ1-2; TRBD1 matches at 10 bases. The germline gives CDR1 SNHLY, CDR2 FYNNEI. There are 15 residues in the CDR3. Unmatched junction bases numbered 7, after V lost 5 bases and J lost 4 bases. The CDR3 DNA reads as TGTGCCAGCAGTTCGGACAGGGGGTCGTTCTATGGCTACACCTTC. Translation gives CASSSDRGSFYGYTF.

The rearrangement links TRBV28 to TRBJ1-5; tentatively, D is TRBD1 (5 bases). Germline values: CDR1 MDHEN, CDR2 SYDVKM. The V end was cut by 2 bases, the J end by 3 bases, with 17 bases between. This CDR3 has 17 residues. The CDR3 nucleotides are TGTGCCAGCAGTTTACCTCCCCAGAGACAGTACAATCAGCCCCAGCATTTT. This codes for CASSLPPQRQYNQPQHF.

V and J are TRBV7-6 and TRBJ1-2; perhaps TRBD1 as D (6 bases). Trimming pared 5 bases from V and 5 bases from J, leaving 21 bases between. The germline V gene encodes CDR1 SGHVS and CDR2 FNYEAQ. CDR3 size: 16 residues. CDR3 coding DNA: TGTGCCAGCAGCAACCCCAGGGGCCGCAGGGGTTATGGCTACACCTTC. This encodes CASSNPRGRRGYGYTF.

In this sample, this clone turned up once. The J gene is TRBJ2-1, the V gene TRBV5-1; TRBD2 agrees at 7 bases. The V and J ends lost 1 base and 6 bases, in that order; junction bases with no gene match: 1. The CDR3 is made up of 13 amino acids. Germline V gene data show CDR1 as SGHRS and CDR2 as YFSETQ. The DNA of the CDR3 is TGCGCCAGCAGCTTGCGGGAGGTCAATGAGCAGTTCTTC. Amino acids: CASSLREVNEQFF.

The rearrangement uses TRBV6-5 and TRBJ1-4, with TRBD1 identical over 9 bases. The CDR3 consists of 16 residues. Germline CDR1 MNHEY, CDR2 SVGAGI. V shed 1 base and J 3 bases; nucleotides not matched to a gene: 3. The CDR3, as DNA: TGTGCCAGCAGTTACTTCAGGACAGGGGCTAATGAAAAACTGTTTTTT. This encodes CASSYFRTGANEKLFF.

V gene TRBV6-5 combines with J gene TRBJ2-1; TRBD2 aligns across 9 bases. The V gene's germline CDR1 is MNHEY and CDR2 SVGAGI. This CDR3 spans 16 amino acids. V dropped 2 bases and J dropped 8; count of bases not matched to a gene: 10. The CDR3 region has the DNA TGTGCCAGCAGTTACCCTTTGGCGGGAGGGCTTGATGAGCAGTTCTTC. Its protein product is CASSYPLAGGLDEQFF.

V and J are TRBV28 and TRBJ2-1; 7 bases agree with TRBD1. V lost 7 bases to trimming and J lost 2 bases; unmatched junction nucleotides: 5. The CDR3 runs to 14 residues. Germline values: CDR1 MDHEN, CDR2 SYDVKM. This chain's CDR3 is CASTPGTAYNEQFF. Here the CDR3 DNA reads TGTGCCAGCACCCCCGGGACAGCCTACAATGAGCAGTTCTTC.

The chain has TRBV9 and TRBJ2-5; 7 nucleotides align to TRBD2. The CDR3 contains 13 residues. CDR1 SGDLS and CDR2 YYNGEE come from the germline V gene. Losses at the gene ends were 4 bases for V and 4 bases for J; bases not matched to a gene: 4. Written as DNA, the CDR3 is TGTGCCAGCAGCCTTGGGGGGGGAGAGACCCAGTACTTC. Translated, it gives CASSLGGGETQYF.

CDR3 in DNA: TGCGCCAGCAGCTTAAACACCGGGACAGGAGAAGAGACCCAGTACTTC. Amino acid sequence: CASSLNTGTGEETQYF. The chain uses TRBV5-1 and TRBJ2-5; TRBD1 agrees at 8 bases. The V gene's germline CDR1 is SGHRS and CDR2 YFSETQ. Trimming cost V 2 bases and J 3 bases; bases outside gene matches: 9. This CDR3 region has 16 residues.

The CDR3 spells CASSAGTDEKLFF. The CDR3 nucleotides read TGTGCCAGCAGCGCCGGGACAGACGAAAAACTGTTTTTT. J is TRBJ1-4 and V is TRBV6-5; the match to TRBD1 covers 7 bases. Germline V gene sequence: CDR1 MNHEY, CDR2 SVGAGI. The CDR3 loop spans 13 amino acids. Trimming removed 6 bases from V and 8 bases from J; junction bases left unmatched: 6.